A selection of T cell receptor beta chains follows, all from one sample in a study of T cell responses to AZD1222 COVID-19 vaccine. The repertoire was sequenced with immunoSEQ multiplex PCR; TCRdb's copy has only in-frame clones and lacks some. The sample contains 150,000 to 200,000 clones, roughly 87% of which appear only once. The sequencing here drew on peripheral blood, taken 28 days after the second AZD1222 dose. Receptors originate from an adult who received the AZD1222 COVID-19 vaccine. The conserved cysteine and the conserved F or W are not part of the CDR3 here. Fields, in order: V gene, clone size, CDR3 protein. Rows give clone size only sometimes, using once, few, many, or a class for an expanded clone.

>TRBV6-2/TRBV6-3|-
ASSPGKALDYT
>TRBV19|-
ASSIHRGYEQY
>TRBV9|-
ASSVERVGGHSGNTIY
>TRBV4-3|once
ASSQYRGNTGELF
>TRBV6-5|few
ASKLSSGTTDTQY
>TRBV6-5|-
ASRINRGTYEQY
>TRBV3-1/TRBV3-2|once
ASRGGTGNYNEQF
>TRBV18|-
ASSPGLAGISGANVLT
>TRBV12-3/TRBV12-4|many
ASSSPRNTEAF
>TRBV25-1|-
ASSDGVNTEAF
>TRBV7-9|-
ASSFRREPYNEQF
>TRBV5-6|-
ASSLASGEQF
>TRBV15|-
ATTDRRDNSPLH
>TRBV5-6|-
ASSFLQGTYEQY
>TRBV19|once
ASLNGYYGYT
>TRBV10-3|-
AISDFQSSYNSPLH
>TRBV4-2|-
ASSQDRNYT
>TRBV7-8|few
ASSLAGETQY
>TRBV6-5|-
ASHVSGTGSRGYT
>TRBV6-2/TRBV6-3|-
ASSYLGLNTEAF
>TRBV4-2|-
ASSQRGELF
>TRBV5-1|-
ASSFSGGPSNYGYT
>TRBV4-1|-
ASSPSLAGGRETQY
>TRBV5-1|-
ASSEDRGGVGEKLF
>TRBV18|-
ASSPAVGGGSYGYT
>TRBV4-2|-
ASSPGQGMNTEAF
>TRBV5-6|-
ASRNGPEETQY
>TRBV3-1/TRBV3-2|-
ASSSFSHNRGRSASPLH
>TRBV15|-
ATSRAARGLETQY
>TRBV5-6|-
ASSLGQGNTGELF
>TRBV6-2/TRBV6-3|-
ASSYLGGEYNEQF
>TRBV19|once
ATPPPLAGECTDTQY
>TRBV6-1|-
ASSEAGAGLPQY
>TRBV7-9|-
ASNSAGGQETQY
>TRBV5-1|-
ASSPRTGSGNTIY
>TRBV4-3|-
ASSQETSGGYTDTQY
>TRBV1|-
TSSLRYVGETQY
>TRBV7-8|-
ASSPFRTTGGLF
>TRBV19|-
ASSIFASGDEQY